This section outlines one TCR beta chain sequence together with its context. Its antigen is not known. The CDR3 sequence is 15 residues long. CDR1 is MNHEY, CDR2 SMNVEV, per germline (reference sequence). Deletions cut 0 bases from V and 0 bases from J, with 6 bases between. The data are from a study of Graves' ophthalmopathy and Graves' hyperthyroidism. Study in general: Upon initial diagnosis and before any treatment, peripheral blood was collected. Findings and caveats of the study: Both a 70.59% sensitivity and an approximately 74% specificity characterized the model's predictions of ophthalmopathy progression. Separation of ophthalmopathy from stable hyperthyroidism was achieved by a 13-signature model, at around 88% sensitivity and approximately 81% specificity. Most clonotypes expanded in thyroid above 0.001 frequency were present in blood too.

Scientists amplified the TCR beta CDR3 regions from RNA transcripts. HTBI primers were employed in first-round RT-PCR, then a second-round multiplex PCR followed. TCRdb itself ran the multiplex PCR reads through MiXCR, one entry per CDR3 protein. The top ten hold approximately 6.5% of the sample, which has over 500,000 distinct CDR3 sequences, around a fifth seen once. J is TRBJ1-3 and V is TRBV27, with D uncertain. Sequencing used peripheral blood. The source of this sequence is a woman aged 18-30 years with stable Graves' hyperthyroidism. Some clones in this sample may be carry-over from other donors' samples. The CDR3 is CASSLSVPSGNTIYF. The CDR3 nucleotides are TGTGCCAGCAGTTTATCGGTGCCCTCTGGAAACACCATATATTTT.